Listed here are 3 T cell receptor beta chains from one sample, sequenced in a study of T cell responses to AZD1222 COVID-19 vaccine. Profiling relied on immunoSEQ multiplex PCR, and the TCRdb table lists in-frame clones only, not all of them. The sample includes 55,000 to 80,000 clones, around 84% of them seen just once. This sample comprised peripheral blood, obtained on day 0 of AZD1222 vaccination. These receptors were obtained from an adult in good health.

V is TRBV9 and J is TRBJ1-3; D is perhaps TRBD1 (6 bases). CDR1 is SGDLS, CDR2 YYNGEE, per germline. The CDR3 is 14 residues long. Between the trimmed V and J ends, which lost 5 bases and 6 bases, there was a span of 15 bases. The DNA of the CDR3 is TGTGCCAGCAGGGCCGGGACAACGACAAACACCATATATTTT. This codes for CASRAGTTTNTIYF.

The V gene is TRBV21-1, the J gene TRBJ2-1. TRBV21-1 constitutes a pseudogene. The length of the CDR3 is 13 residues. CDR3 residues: CANPTRTDNEQFF. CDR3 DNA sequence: TGTGCCAACCCAACGCGGACGGACAATGAGCAGTTCTTC.

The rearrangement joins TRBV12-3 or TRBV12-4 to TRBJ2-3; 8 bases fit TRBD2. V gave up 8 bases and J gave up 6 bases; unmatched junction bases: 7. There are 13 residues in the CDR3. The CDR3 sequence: CASSIAGRDTQYF. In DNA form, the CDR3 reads TGTGCCAGCTCGATAGCGGGGAGGGATACGCAGTATTTT.